This record looks at one TCR beta chain sequence and its context. Measured with immunoSEQ multiplex PCR; TCRdb has only the in-frame clones, and not every one. The sample shows around 30,000 clones, roughly 94% of them seen only once. This CDR3 has 18 residues. The J segment lost 9 bases and the V segment lost 0 bases, leaving 9 bases of the junction unmatched. This sample was taken from a study of blood T cell repertoires in COVID-19. Overall study context: COVID-19 samples collected from the United States, Italy and Spain covered acute and convalescent phases. The analysed material was cDNA or gDNA that came from T cells, B-cell-depleted T cells, or PBMCs.

The clonotype originates from a man in his fifties with active COVID-19. Sequenced sample: peripheral blood. The chain recombines TRBV23-1 with TRBJ2-1; 15 bases match TRBD2. TRBV23-1 is noted as an ORF with a role that remains uncertain. CDR3 in DNA: TGCGCCAGCAGTCAATCCATCAGGACTAGCGGGAGGGCCTGTGAGCAGTTCTTC. Translated, it gives CASSQSIRTSGRACEQFF.